A single TCR beta chain is shown here with its context. The specificity of this receptor is unknown. Nothing much larger sits one base from this clone, and base qualities are not available. Reading the germline V gene gives CDR1 KGHSH and CDR2 LQKENI. V ends up 4 bases short and J 2 bases short, with an unmatched junction base count of 14. Measured from the cysteine to the phenylalanine, the CDR3 is 18 residues long. Of the read, only the CDR3 DNA is kept; its 54 bases are in frame from base 1. TCRbeta CDR3 regions were amplified from genomic DNA by means of the immunoSEQ Assay, a bias-controlled multiplex PCR. Per the source publication's procedure: The number of nucleated cells in each sample was estimated from the amplification of reference gene primers within the assay. Sequence reads were collapsed and filtered to measure the absolute abundance of every unique TCRbeta CDR3 rearrangement. For each sample, productive Simpson clonality was calculated by taking the square root of Simpson's diversity index across productive rearrangements. Sourced from immuneACCESS, this table was stored by TCRdb with only in-frame sequences that have V and J called. A share of the clones is absent; for the studies checked, an unresolved V gene accounts for under half, and the remainder has no known explanation. The V and J calls and clone size are taken from that table; D and trimming were inferred from the DNA. The sample includes approximately 47,000 clones, with less than 85% observed a single time. The top ten clones comprise 8.8% of the sample.

This entry belongs to a study of blood T cell repertoires in COVID-19 (dated by TCRdb to about 2020). About the study as a whole: Samples from collaborators originated in the United States, Italy and Spain and spanned both the acute and convalescent phases of COVID-19. The material from the prospective study consisted of cDNA or gDNA derived from T cells, B-cell-depleted T cells, or PBMCs. Deeply sampled blood TCRbeta repertoires from subjects exposed to, actively infected with, or recovered from COVID-19 were included in the dataset. The repertoires were made available in a free public database intended to serve as a resource for research on the immune response to SARS-CoV-2. The samples were drawn from two sources: the first 160 participants of the ongoing ImmuneRACE study, and 1,000 to 1,500 subjects contributed by 6 global collaborators. Nearly every sample came with metadata listing a de-identified subject ID, COVID-19 status, age in years and sex. HLA class I and class II types, where available, came from metadata supplied by the sample provider rather than from assay-based typing.

The collaborating institutions used their own protocols to collect whole blood in K2EDTA tubes. For TCRbeta analysis, collaborators shipped samples as frozen whole blood, isolated PBMCs, or DNA extracted from either of those sample types. Broad study findings and their caveats: The quantity of clinical and demographic metadata differed by source and by participant and was supplied without curation.

Sequencing was performed on peripheral blood. The rearranged segments are TRBV18 and TRBJ1-2, with 9 junctional bases fitting TRBD1. The receptor comes from a man between 60 and 75 years old with acute or convalescent COVID-19. The sequence in DNA is TGTGCCAGCTCACTCTCCGGGACAGGGACCCTACTCAACTATGGCTACACCTTC. Protein translation: CASSLSGTGTLLNYGYTF.